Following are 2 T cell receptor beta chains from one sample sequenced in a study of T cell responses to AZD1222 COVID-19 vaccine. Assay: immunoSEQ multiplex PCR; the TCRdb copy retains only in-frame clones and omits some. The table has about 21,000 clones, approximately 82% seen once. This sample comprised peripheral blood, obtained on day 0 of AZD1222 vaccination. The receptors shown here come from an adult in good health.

This CDR3 is CASSKVPTSGEGTDTQYF. CDR3 sequence (DNA): TGTGCCAGCAGCAAAGTCCCAACTAGCGGGGAGGGCACAGATACGCAGTATTTT. This rearrangement joins TRBV21-1 to TRBJ2-3; the D call TRBD2 from the table was never checked on the DNA. TRBV21-1 is noted as a pseudogene. The CDR3 contains 18 residues.

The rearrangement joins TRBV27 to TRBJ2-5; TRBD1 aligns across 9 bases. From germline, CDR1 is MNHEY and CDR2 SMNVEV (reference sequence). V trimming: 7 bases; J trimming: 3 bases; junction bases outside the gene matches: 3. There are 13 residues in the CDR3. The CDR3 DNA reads TGTGCCAGCACACGGACAGGGGAAGAGACCCAGTACTTC. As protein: CASTRTGEETQYF.